This is a list of T cell receptor beta chains from one sample in a study of cytomegalovirus exposure and HLA in healthy donors. The assay was immunoSEQ multiplex PCR, and TCRdb's table has in-frame clones only and misses some. The sample lists some 340,000 clones; roughly 87% were seen once. Source material: PBMCs. These receptors were taken from a woman aged 25 to 39 in good health and CMV-seropositive. Both conserved end residues are part of each CDR3. Each record gives: D gene, clone size, J gene, V gene, CDR3 DNA, CDR3 protein. A D gene is named only where the DNA matches it firmly. Expanded clones get a size class; other rows say once, few or many, or leave the size out.

>TRBD1|-|TRBJ2-2|TRBV4-3
TGCGCCAGCAGCCGGGGACAGGGGGCGCGAGGGGAGCTGTTTTTT
CASSRGQGARGELFF
>-|-|TRBJ1-2|TRBV28
TGTGCCATCGCGGACACGTATGGCTACACCTTC
CAIADTYGYTF
>-|-|TRBJ1-4|TRBV27
TGTGCCAGCAGTCCGCCGGGCCGGGGGGAAAAACTGTTTTTT
CASSPPGRGEKLFF
>-|-|TRBJ2-7|TRBV30
TGTGCCTGGGGGGTGTCCTACGAGCAGTACTTC
CAWGVSYEQYF
>-|-|TRBJ2-2|TRBV13
TGTGCCAGCAGCTGGGCCTTGGGTCAGACTCTCGGGGAGCTGTTTTTT
CASSWALGQTLGELFF
>-|once|TRBJ2-1|TRBV4-1
TGCGCCAGCAGCCTCCCGACGAGCTACAATGAGCAGTTCTTC
CASSLPTSYNEQFF
>TRBD2|once|TRBJ2-7|TRBV15
TGTGCCACCAGCGTACGGACTAGCGGCCCCTTGGAGCAGTACTTC
CATSVRTSGPLEQYF
>TRBD1|-|TRBJ1-2|TRBV30
TGTGCCTTGGACAGGAGTAACTATGGCTACACCTTC
CALDRSNYGYTF
>-|-|TRBJ2-4|TRBV28
TGTGCCAGCAGCCTACCGGGTCTAAACATTCAGTACTTC
CASSLPGLNIQYF
>-|few|TRBJ2-7|TRBV27
TGTGCCAGCAATACCGGGACGTCCGAGCAGTACTTC
CASNTGTSEQYF
>-|-|TRBJ2-3|TRBV4-3
TGCGCCAGCAGCCATTACCAGGGGCAAGATACGCAGTATTTT
CASSHYQGQDTQYF
>-|-|TRBJ1-5|TRBV6-6
TGTGCCAGCAGTTACGGAAGCAATCAGCCCCAGCATTTT
CASSYGSNQPQHF
>-|-|TRBJ2-2|TRBV6-7
TGTGCCAGCAGCCCGTTGGCCCTTTACACCGGGGAGCTGTTTTTT
CASSPLALYTGELFF
>TRBD1|-|TRBJ1-4|TRBV6-5
TGTGCCAGCAGTTCTCCGGGACAGGGGAGTGAAAAACTGTTTTTT
CASSSPGQGSEKLFF
>-|-|TRBJ2-5|TRBV9
TGTGCCAGCAGCCCGCGGACAGAGCCTAGGGAGACCCAGTACTTC
CASSPRTEPRETQYF
>-|-|TRBJ2-1|TRBV14
TGTGCCAGCAGCCCAAGGGACACCGTGGGGGGTGAGCAGTTCTTC
CASSPRDTVGGEQFF
>-|-|TRBJ1-4|TRBV2
TGTGCCGCAAACTCGGTTACTGCAACTAATGAAAAACTGTTTTTT
CAANSVTATNEKLFF
>-|-|TRBJ2-5|TRBV7-7
TGTGCCAGCAGCCTAACAGGGGAGGGCTGGCCCCAGTACTTC
CASSLTGEGWPQYF
>-|-|TRBJ1-5|TRBV7-2
TGTGCCAGCAGCTTAGTGGGGGGGACACCCCTTCAGCCCCAGCATTTT
CASSLVGGTPLQPQHF
>TRBD1|-|TRBJ1-1|TRBV6-1
TGTGCCAGTGGGATGACAGGGCGCACTGAAGCTTTCTTT
CASGMTGRTEAFF
>-|-|TRBJ1-2|TRBV29-1
TGCAGCGTTGAAGATAAGGAGTGGAATGGCTACACCTTC
CSVEDKEWNGYTF
>-|-|TRBJ1-6|TRBV27
TGTGCCAGCAGTTTTTTAGGGGGGGGAAATTCACCCCTCCACTTT
CASSFLGGGNSPLHF
>TRBD2|-|TRBJ2-7|TRBV30
TGTGCCTGTATAAATCTCGGGAGGGCCACCTACGAGCAGTACTTC
CACINLGRATYEQYF